This T cell receptor (beta chain) was obtained from a study of T cell repertoires in cytomegalovirus infection. As for this clonotype: Its antigen is not identified.

TCRdb analysed the reads with MiXCR anew, one entry per CDR3 protein. The sample records around 110,000 distinct CDR3 sequences, around 10% being singletons. The CDR3 length is 12 residues. The V gene's germline CDR1 is SNHLY and CDR2 FYNNEI. V gave up 6 bases and J gave up 4 bases, with 7 bases separating them. The source of this sequence is a human donor in good health (CMV status not recorded). Some clones in this sample may be carry-over from other donors' samples. The sequencing sample was made of PBMCs, sequenced either directly or after in vitro stimulation (not recorded which). The genes are TRBV2 and TRBJ2-1; D perhaps matches TRBD2 (6 bases). In nucleotides, the CDR3 is TGTGCCAGCAGAGGAGGGTACAATGAGCAGTTCTTC. As protein: CASRGGYNEQFF.